This TCR beta chain was observed in a study of sequential checkpoint blockade in melanoma. Treatment described: randomized to nivolumab then ipilimumab (arm A) or the reverse (arm B). Live CD3+CD8+ CD19− CD56− cells were sorted from PBMCs. The CDR3 is made up of 14 amino acids. The germline V gene encodes CDR1 LNHDA and CDR2 SQIVND (reference sequence). Trimming cost V 9 bases and J 0 bases; bases outside gene matches: 7. Using immunoSEQ multiplex PCR, the repertoire was profiled, and TCRdb retains in-frame clones only, with some absent. Among tens of thousands of clones, 84% were seen once, and the ten largest hold around 5.4%.

This sequence originates from a human donor with melanoma. The chain recombines TRBV19 with TRBJ2-7, with TRBD2 matching over 8 bases. Source: CD8+ T cells sorted from blood (inferred from file names), taken from a patient given nivolumab and ipilimumab in sequence. The CDR3 protein is CASRVAGTSYEQYF. DNA for the CDR3: TGTGCCAGCAGAGTAGCGGGAACCTCCTACGAGCAGTACTTC.